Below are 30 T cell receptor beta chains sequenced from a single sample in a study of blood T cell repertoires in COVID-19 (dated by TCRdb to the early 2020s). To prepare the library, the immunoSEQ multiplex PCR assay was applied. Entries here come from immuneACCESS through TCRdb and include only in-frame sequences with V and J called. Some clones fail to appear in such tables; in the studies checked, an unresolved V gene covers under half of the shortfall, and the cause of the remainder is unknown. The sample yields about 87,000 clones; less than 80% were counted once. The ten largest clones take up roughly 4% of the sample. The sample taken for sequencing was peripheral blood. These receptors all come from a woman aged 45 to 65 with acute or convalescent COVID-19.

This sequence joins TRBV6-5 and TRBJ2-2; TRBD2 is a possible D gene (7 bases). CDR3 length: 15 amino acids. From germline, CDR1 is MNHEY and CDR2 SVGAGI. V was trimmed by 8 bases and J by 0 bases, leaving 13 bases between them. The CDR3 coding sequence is TGTGCCAGCGGTAGGGGGGGAGCGAACACCGGGGAGCTGTTTTTT. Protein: CASGRGGANTGELFF.

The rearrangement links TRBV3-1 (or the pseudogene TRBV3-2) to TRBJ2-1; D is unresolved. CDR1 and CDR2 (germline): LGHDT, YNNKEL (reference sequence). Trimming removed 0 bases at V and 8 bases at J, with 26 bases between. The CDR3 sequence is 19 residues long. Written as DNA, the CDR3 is TGTGCCAGCAGCCAAGATGGCAGTGAAACCACCCCCCGTCGGGATGAGCAGTTCTTC. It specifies CASSQDGSETTPRRDEQFF.

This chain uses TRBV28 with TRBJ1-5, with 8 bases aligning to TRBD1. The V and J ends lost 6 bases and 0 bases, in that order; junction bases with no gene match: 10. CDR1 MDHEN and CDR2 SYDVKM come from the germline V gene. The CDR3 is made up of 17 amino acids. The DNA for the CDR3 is TGTGCCAGCAGACCGACCGGGGGACAGGTTAGCAATCAGCCCCAGCATTTT. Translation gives CASRPTGGQVSNQPQHF.

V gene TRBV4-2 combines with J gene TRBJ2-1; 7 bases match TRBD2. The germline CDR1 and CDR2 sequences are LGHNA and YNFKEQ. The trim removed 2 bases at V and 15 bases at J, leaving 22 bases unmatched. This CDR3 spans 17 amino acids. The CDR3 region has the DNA TGTGCCAGCAGCCAAACAGGTAGCGGGTCACTTATTAATAGGGTGTTCTTC. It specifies CASSQTGSGSLINRVFF.

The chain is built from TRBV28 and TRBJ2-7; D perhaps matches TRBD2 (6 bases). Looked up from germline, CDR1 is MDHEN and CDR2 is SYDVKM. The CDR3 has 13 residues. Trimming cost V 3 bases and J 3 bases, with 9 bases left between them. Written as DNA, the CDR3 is TGTGCCAGCAGTTTTGGCGGGGTCTACGAGCAGTACTTC. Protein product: CASSFGGVYEQYF.

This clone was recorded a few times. CDR3 loop: CASSSATGVYGYTF. In DNA, the CDR3 is TGTGCCAGCAGCTCAGCGACCGGGGTCTATGGCTACACCTTC. The rearrangement links TRBV7-9 to TRBJ1-2; D call uncertain. The CDR3 length is 14 residues. V lost 4 bases to trimming and J lost 4 bases, with 13 bases between them. Germline-derived CDR1 and CDR2 are SEHNR and FQNEAQ (reference sequence).

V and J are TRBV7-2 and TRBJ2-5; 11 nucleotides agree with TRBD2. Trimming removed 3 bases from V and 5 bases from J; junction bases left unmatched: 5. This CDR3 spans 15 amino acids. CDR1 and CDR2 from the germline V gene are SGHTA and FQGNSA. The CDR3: CASSFVSGGAETQYF. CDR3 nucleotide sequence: TGTGCCAGCAGCTTCGTTAGCGGGGGGGCGGAGACCCAGTACTTC.

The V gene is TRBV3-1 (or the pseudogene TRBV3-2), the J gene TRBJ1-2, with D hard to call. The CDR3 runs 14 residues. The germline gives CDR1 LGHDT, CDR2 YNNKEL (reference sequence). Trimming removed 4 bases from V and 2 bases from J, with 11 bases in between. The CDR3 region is CASSLLQENYGYTF. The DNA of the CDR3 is TGTGCCAGCAGCCTCCTCCAGGAAAACTATGGCTACACCTTC.

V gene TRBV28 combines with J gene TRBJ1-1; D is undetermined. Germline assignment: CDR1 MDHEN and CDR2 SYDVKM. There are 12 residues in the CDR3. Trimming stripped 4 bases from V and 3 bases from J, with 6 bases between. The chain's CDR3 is CASSSKHTEAFF. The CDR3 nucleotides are TGTGCCAGCAGTTCCAAGCACACTGAAGCTTTCTTT.

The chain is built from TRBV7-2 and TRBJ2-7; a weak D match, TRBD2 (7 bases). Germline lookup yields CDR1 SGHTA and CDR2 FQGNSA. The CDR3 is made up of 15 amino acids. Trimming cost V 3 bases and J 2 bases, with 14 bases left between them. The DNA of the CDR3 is TGTGCCAGCAGCTTGGGGGGGCTGATACCCTACGAGCAGTACTTC. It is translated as CASSLGGLIPYEQYF.

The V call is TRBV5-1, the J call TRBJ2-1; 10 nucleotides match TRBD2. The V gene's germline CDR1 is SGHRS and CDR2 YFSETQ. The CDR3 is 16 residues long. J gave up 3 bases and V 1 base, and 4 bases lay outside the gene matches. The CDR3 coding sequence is TGCGCCAGCAGCTTGCAGGCTAGCGGGGGCTACAATGAGCAGTTCTTC. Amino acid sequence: CASSLQASGGYNEQFF. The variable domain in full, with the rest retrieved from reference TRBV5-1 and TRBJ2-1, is KAGVTQTPRYLIKTRGQQVTLSCSPISGHRSVSWYQQTPGQGLQFLFEYFSETQRNKGNFPGRFSGRQFSNSRSEMNVSTLELGDSALYLCASSLQASGGYNEQFFGPGTRLTVL.

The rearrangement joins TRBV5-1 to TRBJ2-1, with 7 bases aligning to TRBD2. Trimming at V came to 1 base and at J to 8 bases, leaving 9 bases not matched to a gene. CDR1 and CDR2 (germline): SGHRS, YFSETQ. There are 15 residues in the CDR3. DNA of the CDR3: TGCGCCAGCAGCTTGATCGGACTAGTCGCCGATGAGCAGTTCTTC. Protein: CASSLIGLVADEQFF.

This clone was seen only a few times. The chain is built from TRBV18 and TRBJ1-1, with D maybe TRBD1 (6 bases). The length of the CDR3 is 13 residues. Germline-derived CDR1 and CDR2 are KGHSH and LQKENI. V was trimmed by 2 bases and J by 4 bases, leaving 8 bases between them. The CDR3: CASSPVGATEAFF. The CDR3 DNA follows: TGTGCCAGCTCACCAGTGGGGGCCACTGAAGCTTTCTTT.

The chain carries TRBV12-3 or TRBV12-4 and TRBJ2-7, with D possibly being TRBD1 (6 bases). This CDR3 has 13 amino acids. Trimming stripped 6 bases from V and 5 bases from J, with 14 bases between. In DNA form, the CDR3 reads TGTGCCAGCAGCCCGACAGGTTCTCACGAGCAGTACTTC. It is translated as CASSPTGSHEQYF.

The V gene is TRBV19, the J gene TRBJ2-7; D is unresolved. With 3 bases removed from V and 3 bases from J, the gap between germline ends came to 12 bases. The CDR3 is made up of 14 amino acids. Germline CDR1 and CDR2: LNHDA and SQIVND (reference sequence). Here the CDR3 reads CASSISTPGYEQYF. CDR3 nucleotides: TGTGCCAGTAGTATTTCAACCCCGGGCTACGAGCAGTACTTC.

CDR3 sequence: CASSLLSGPTRGGYTF. CDR3 coding DNA: TGCGCCAGCAGCTTACTATCAGGACCCACGCGGGGAGGCTACACCTTC. The chain carries TRBV5-1 and TRBJ1-2; D remains unclear. V was pared by 2 bases and J by 8 bases, with 22 bases between. Germline V gene data show CDR1 as SGHRS and CDR2 as YFSETQ. The CDR3 sequence is 16 residues long.

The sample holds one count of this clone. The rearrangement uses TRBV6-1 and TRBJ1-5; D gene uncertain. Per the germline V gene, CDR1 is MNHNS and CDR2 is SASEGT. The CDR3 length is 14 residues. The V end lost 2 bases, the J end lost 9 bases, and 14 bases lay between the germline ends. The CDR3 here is CASSESTALTPQHF. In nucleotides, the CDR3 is TGTGCCAGCAGTGAATCAACAGCCCTAACGCCCCAGCATTTT.

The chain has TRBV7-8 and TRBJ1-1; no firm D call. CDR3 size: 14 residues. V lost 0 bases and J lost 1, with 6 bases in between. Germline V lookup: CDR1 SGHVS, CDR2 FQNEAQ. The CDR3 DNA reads TGTGCCAGCAGCTTAGCTGTCGGGAACACTGAAGCTTTCTTT. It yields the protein CASSLAVGNTEAFF.

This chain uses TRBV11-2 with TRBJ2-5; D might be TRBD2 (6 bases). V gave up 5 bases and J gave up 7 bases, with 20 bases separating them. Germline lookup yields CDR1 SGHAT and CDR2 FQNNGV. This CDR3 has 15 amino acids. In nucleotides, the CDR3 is TGTGCCAGCAGCCCACCGGGACTCACCCTCGGGACCCAGTACTTC. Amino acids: CASSPPGLTLGTQYF.

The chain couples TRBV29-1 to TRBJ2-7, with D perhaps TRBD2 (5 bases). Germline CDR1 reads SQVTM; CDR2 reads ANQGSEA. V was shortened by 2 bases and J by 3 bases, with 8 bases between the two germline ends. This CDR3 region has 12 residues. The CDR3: CSVELRGYEQYF. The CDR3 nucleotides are TGCAGCGTTGAACTCCGGGGCTACGAGCAGTACTTC.

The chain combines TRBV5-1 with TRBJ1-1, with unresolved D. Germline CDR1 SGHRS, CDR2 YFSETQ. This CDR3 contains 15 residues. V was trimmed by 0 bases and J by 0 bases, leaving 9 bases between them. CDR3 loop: CASSLGADMNTEAFF. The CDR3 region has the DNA TGCGCCAGCAGCTTGGGGGCAGACATGAACACTGAAGCTTTCTTT. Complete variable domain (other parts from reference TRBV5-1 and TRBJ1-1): KAGVTQTPRYLIKTRGQQVTLSCSPISGHRSVSWYQQTPGQGLQFLFEYFSETQRNKGNFPGRFSGRQFSNSRSEMNVSTLELGDSALYLCASSLGADMNTEAFFGQGTRLTVV.

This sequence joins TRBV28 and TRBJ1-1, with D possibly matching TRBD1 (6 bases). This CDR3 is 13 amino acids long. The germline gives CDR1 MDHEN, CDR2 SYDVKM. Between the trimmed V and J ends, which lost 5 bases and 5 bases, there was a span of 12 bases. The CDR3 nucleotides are TGTGCCAGCAGTGGCTCAGGGGCGACTGAAGCTTTCTTT. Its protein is CASSGSGATEAFF.

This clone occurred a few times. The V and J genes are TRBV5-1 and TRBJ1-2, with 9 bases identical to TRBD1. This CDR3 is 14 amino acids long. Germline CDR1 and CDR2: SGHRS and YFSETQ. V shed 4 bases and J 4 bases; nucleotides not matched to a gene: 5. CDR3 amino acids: CASSAGQGGYGYTF. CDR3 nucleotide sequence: TGCGCCAGCAGCGCGGGACAGGGAGGCTATGGCTACACCTTC.

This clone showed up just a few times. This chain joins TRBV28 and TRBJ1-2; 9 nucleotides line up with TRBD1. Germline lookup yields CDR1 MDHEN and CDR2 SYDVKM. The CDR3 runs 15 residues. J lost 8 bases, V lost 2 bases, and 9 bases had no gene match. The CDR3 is CASSLGQGRHWGYTF. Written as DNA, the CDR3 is TGTGCCAGCAGTTTAGGACAGGGGAGGCATTGGGGCTACACCTTC.

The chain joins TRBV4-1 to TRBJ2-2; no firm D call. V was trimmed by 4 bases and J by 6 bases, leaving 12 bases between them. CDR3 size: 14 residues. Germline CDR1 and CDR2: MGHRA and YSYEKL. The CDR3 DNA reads TGCGCCAGCAGCCCCCCCCTTAGTGCCGGGGAGCTGTTTTTT. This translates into CASSPPLSAGELFF.

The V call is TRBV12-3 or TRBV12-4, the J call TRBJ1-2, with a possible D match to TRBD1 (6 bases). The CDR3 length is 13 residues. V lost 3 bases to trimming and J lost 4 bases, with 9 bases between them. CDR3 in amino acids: CASSFGQFYGYTF. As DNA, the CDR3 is TGTGCCAGCAGTTTCGGACAGTTCTATGGCTACACCTTC.

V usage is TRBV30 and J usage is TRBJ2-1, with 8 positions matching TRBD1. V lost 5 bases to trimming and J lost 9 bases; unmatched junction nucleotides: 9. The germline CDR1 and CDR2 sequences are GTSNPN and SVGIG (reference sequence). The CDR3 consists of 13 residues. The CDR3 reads CAWDRGAVGEQFF. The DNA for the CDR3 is TGTGCCTGGGACAGGGGAGCAGTGGGTGAGCAGTTCTTC.

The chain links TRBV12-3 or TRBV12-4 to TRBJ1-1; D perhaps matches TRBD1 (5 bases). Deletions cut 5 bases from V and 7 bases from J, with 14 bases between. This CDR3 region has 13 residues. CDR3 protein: CASSRLTGYEAFF. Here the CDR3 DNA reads TGTGCCAGCAGTCGACTCACAGGTTATGAAGCTTTCTTT.

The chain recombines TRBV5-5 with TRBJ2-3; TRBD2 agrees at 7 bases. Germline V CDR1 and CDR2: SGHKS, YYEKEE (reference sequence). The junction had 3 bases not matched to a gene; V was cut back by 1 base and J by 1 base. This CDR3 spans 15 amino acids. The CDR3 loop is CASSLMGGGTDTQYF. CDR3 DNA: TGTGCCAGCAGCTTGATGGGAGGGGGCACAGATACGCAGTATTTT.

Written as DNA, the CDR3 is TGTGCCAGCAGTTTATACGGGACAGGGTCGGCTGGGGCCAACGTCCTGACTTTC. Its translation: CASSLYGTGSAGANVLTF. This chain uses TRBV27 with TRBJ2-6; 9 bases are shared with TRBD1. The CDR3 spans 18 residues. Trimming removed 1 base from V and 2 bases from J; junction bases left unmatched: 6. In germline, CDR1 is MNHEY, CDR2 SMNVEV (reference sequence).